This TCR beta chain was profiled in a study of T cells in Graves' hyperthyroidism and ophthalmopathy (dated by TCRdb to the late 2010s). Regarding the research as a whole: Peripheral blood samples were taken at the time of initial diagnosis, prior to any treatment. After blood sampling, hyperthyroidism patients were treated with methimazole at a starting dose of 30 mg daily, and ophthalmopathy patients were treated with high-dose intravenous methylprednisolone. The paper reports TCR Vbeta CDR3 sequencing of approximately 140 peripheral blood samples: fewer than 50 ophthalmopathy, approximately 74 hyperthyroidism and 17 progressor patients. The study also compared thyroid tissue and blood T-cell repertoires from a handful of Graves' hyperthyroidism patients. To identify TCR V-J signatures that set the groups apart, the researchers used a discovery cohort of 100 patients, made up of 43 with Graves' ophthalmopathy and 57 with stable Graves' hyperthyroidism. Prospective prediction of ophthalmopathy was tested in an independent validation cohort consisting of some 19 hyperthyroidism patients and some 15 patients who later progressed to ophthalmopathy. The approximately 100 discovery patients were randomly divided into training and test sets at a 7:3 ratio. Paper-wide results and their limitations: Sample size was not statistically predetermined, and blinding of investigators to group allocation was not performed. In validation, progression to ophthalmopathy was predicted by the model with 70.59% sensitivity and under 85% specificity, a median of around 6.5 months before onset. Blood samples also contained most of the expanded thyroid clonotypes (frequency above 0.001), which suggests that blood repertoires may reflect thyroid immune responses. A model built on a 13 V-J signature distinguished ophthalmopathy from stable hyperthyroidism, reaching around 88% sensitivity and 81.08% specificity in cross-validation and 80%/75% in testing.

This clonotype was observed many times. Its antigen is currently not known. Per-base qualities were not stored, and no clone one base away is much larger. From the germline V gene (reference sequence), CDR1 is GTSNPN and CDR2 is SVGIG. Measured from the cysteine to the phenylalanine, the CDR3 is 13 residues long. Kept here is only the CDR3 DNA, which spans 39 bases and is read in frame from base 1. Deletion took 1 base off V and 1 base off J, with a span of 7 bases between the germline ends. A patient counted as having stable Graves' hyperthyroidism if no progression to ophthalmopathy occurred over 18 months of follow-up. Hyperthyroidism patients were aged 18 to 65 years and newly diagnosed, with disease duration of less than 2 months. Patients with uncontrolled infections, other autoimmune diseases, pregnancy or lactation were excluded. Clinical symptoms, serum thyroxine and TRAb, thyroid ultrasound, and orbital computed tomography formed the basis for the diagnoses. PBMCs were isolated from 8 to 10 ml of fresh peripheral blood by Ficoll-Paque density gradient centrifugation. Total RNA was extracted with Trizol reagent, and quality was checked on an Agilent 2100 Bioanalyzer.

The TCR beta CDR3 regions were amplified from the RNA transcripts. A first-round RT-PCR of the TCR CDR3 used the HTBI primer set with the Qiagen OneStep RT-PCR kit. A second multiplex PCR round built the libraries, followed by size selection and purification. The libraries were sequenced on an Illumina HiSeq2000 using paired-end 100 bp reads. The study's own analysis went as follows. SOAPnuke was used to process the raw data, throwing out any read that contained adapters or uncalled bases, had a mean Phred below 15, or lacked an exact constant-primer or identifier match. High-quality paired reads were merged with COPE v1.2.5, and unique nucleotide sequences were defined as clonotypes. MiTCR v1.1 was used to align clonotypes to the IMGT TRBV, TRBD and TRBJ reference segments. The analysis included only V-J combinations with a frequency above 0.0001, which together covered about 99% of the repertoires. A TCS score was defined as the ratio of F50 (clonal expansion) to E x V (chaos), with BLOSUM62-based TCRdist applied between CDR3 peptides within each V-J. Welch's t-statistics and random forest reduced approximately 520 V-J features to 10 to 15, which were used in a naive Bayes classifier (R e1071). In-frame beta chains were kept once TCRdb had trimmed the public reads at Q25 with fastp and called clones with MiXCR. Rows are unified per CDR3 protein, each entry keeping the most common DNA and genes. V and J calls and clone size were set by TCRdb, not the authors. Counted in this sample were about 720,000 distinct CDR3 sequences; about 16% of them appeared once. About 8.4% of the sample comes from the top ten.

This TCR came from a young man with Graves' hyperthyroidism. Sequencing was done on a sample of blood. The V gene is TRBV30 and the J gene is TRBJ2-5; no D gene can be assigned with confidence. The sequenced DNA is TGTGCCTGGAGTGGGTCGGTCCAAGAGACCCAGTACTTC. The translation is CAWSGSVQETQYF.